Sequencing of this T cell receptor beta chain was carried out in a study of human T cells and chemical hapten exposure. Looking at the study overall: Sensitization applied 2% DPC to around 2 cm by around 2 cm of upper inner arm skin. Predominantly women, the patients had alopecia areata, totalis or universalis.

Notes on this clonotype: Its antigen is unidentified. A single base separates this from a much larger clone, so it may be a read error.

TCRdb processed the RACE reads anew with MiXCR; each CDR3 protein has one entry. The sample records around 62,000 distinct CDR3 sequences, approximately 7% being singletons. Points from the study as a whole: The study found expanded TCRs formed significantly more large CDR3 similarity clusters than controls.

The germline V gene has CDR1 MNHNS and CDR2 SASEGT. The CDR3 has 14 residues. Time point here: pre-sensitization, week 0. Treatment described: therapeutic diphenylcyclopropenone sensitization with weekly scalp DPC. Patch tests were applied only after blood draws. The chain combines TRBV6-1 with TRBJ2-3; 7 positions match TRBD2. The sequence came from a woman under 40 with alopecia areata. Some clones in this sample may be carry-over from other donors' samples. Sequencing was performed on whole blood, taken in connection with sensitization to the hapten diphenylcyclopropenone (DPC). The CDR3 region is CASNQRGATNTQYF. The CDR3 DNA reads TGTGCCAGCAATCAGCGGGGTGCCACAAATACGCAGTATTTT.